The 17 T cell receptor beta chains in this list originate from one sample, sequenced in a study of regulatory T cells in long-lasting Graves disease. The sample's time point: newly diagnosed GD, antithyroid drugs for less than 3 months. PBMC RNA was the source of the TCR library. iRepertoire HTBI primers and Arm-PCR of CDR3 regions built TCR beta libraries. TCRdb reanalysed the multiplex PCR reads using MiXCR and keeps one entry per CDR3 protein. Among 300,000 to 400,000 distinct CDR3 sequences listed, roughly a sixth were seen once. This specimen was peripheral blood mononuclear cells (PBMCs), taken at new diagnosis, from a patient treated with antithyroid drugs. These receptors were obtained from a female donor with Graves disease.

J is TRBJ2-7 and V is TRBV6-1; TRBD2 matches 14 bases. The CDR3 totals 16 residues. V trimming: 6 bases; J trimming: 4 bases; junction bases outside the gene matches: 8. Germline-derived CDR1 and CDR2 are MNHNS and SASEGT. CDR3 in DNA: TGTGCCAGCAGGCCAGGGACTAGCGGGAGCCTTTACGAGCAGTACTTC. It translates to CASRPGTSGSLYEQYF.

The gene calls are TRBV30 and TRBJ1-6; D remains unclear. V was cut by 3 bases and J by 8 bases, with 17 bases left in between. The CDR3 runs to 15 residues. CDR1 GTSNPN and CDR2 SVGIG come from the germline V gene (reference sequence). This CDR3 reads CAWSATRGIDSPLHF. DNA of the CDR3: TGTGCCTGGAGCGCCACCCGTGGCATTGATTCACCCCTCCACTTT.

Many counts were recorded for this clonotype. This chain uses TRBV20-1 with TRBJ2-7, with TRBD1 matching over 8 bases. Germline lookup yields CDR1 DFQATT and CDR2 SNEGSKA (reference sequence). The CDR3 extends over 14 amino acids. V gave up 5 bases and J gave up 6 bases; unmatched junction bases: 12. CDR3 region: CSALTGEELGEQYF. In DNA, the CDR3 is TGCAGTGCTTTGACAGGGGAGGAACTTGGCGAGCAGTACTTC.

This clonotype has at least ten counts. V gene TRBV5-1 combines with J gene TRBJ2-3; D could derive from TRBD1 or TRBD2 (5 bases each). The germline CDR1 and CDR2 sequences are SGHRS and YFSETQ. Trimming left V 3 bases short and J 2 bases short, with 10 bases between. This CDR3 is built from 14 residues. CDR3 residues: CASSSGAFTDTQYF. The CDR3 DNA is TGCGCCAGCAGCTCCGGGGCCTTCACAGATACGCAGTATTTT.

The chain links TRBV29-1 to TRBJ1-1; TRBD1 is a possible D gene (6 bases). The germline V gene has CDR1 SQVTM and CDR2 ANQGSEA. This CDR3 is built from 14 residues. V gave up 4 bases and J gave up 3 bases, with 15 bases separating them. The DNA of the CDR3 is TGCAGCGTTGCCCCGGCAGGGGAAGACACTGAAGCTTTCTTT. It encodes CSVAPAGEDTEAFF.

The sample holds a few counts of this clonotype. The gene calls are TRBV6-2 or TRBV6-3 and TRBJ1-4; 10 nucleotides agree with TRBD1. The CDR3 consists of 16 residues. The ends lost 6 bases at V and 7 bases at J; junction bases unmatched: 11. CDR1 is MNHEY, CDR2 SVGEGT, per germline. The CDR3 bases are TGTGCCAGCAGCTCGGGACAGGGGCCGGGGACTGAAAAACTGTTTTTT. Protein sequence: CASSSGQGPGTEKLFF.

The chain links TRBV10-3 to TRBJ2-3; D gene uncertain. The V gene lost 0 bases and the J gene lost 2 bases, with 9 bases spanning the gap. Germline V lookup: CDR1 ENHRY, CDR2 SYGVKD. This CDR3 is built from 15 residues. In nucleotides, the CDR3 is TGTGCCATCAGTGAGTCGACACCGTACACAGATACGCAGTATTTT. Translating it yields CAISESTPYTDTQYF.

This clonotype was seen many times. The chain recombines TRBV6-2 or TRBV6-3 with TRBJ1-5; D is unresolved. The CDR3 runs to 13 residues. Between the trimmed V and J ends, which lost 4 bases and 5 bases, there was a span of 9 bases. The germline gives CDR1 MNHEY, CDR2 SVGEGT. CDR3 nucleotides: TGTGCCAGCAGTTTCGAGAGGGATCAGCCCCAGCATTTT. Translating gives CASSFERDQPQHF.

The V gene is TRBV19, the J gene TRBJ1-1, with D tentatively TRBD1 (6 bases). The CDR3 has 14 residues. V was pared by 5 bases and J by 7 bases, with 17 bases between. CDR1 is LNHDA and CDR2 is SQIVND in the germline V gene (reference sequence). CDR3 DNA sequence: TGTGCCAGTAGTCCAACAGGGTCGGTAAGTGAAGCTTTCTTT. It translates to CASSPTGSVSEAFF.

The V call is TRBV24-1, the J call TRBJ2-7; D ambiguous. Germline lookup yields CDR1 KGHDR and CDR2 SFDVKD. The CDR3 extends over 12 amino acids. Trimming shortened V by 4 bases and J by 7 bases, and 10 bases separated the two germline ends. CDR3 amino acids: CATSDRQAEQYF. The DNA of the CDR3 is TGTGCCACCAGTGACCGGCAGGCTGAGCAGTACTTC.

The sample holds a few counts of this clonotype. The chain employs TRBV5-5 and TRBJ1-1; D possibly corresponds to TRBD1 (5 bases). CDR1 is SGHKS, CDR2 YYEKEE, per germline (reference sequence). Trimming left V 0 bases short and J 0 bases short, with 15 bases between. The CDR3 runs to 17 residues. CDR3 nucleotides: TGTGCCAGCAGCTTGGTTTCATTGTCAGGGATGAACACTGAAGCTTTCTTT. It specifies CASSLVSLSGMNTEAFF.

This clonotype was observed many times. The V call is TRBV24-1, the J call TRBJ2-1; the D is unclear. In germline, CDR1 is KGHDR, CDR2 SFDVKD. The CDR3 totals 13 residues. V gave up 5 bases and J gave up 15 bases, with 19 bases separating them. For the CDR3, the DNA is TGTGCCACCAGTGTTTCAGGTTCCCCCGATCCGTTCTTC. Translating it yields CATSVSGSPDPFF.

This clonotype showed up just a few times. The gene calls are TRBV10-2 and TRBJ1-1, with D maybe TRBD1 (6 bases). CDR1 WSHSY and CDR2 SAAADI come from the germline V gene. The CDR3 has 14 amino acids. Deletions cut 3 bases from V and 10 bases from J, with 18 bases between. The CDR3 bases are TGCGCCAGCAGTGACTCGGGGGGGGGGGCCGGAGCTTTCTTT. This sequence encodes CASSDSGGGAGAFF.

In this sample, this clonotype turned up many times. The chain employs TRBV9 and TRBJ2-5; D remains unclear. The CDR3 is 14 amino acids. Germline CDR1 is SGDLS and CDR2 is YYNGEE. Trimming left V 0 bases short and J 5 bases short, with 11 bases between. In DNA form, the CDR3 reads TGTGCCAGCAGCGTAGAACTAATGGGGGAGACCCAGTACTTC. Translation gives CASSVELMGETQYF. Variable domain in full (rest from reference TRBV9 and TRBJ2-5): DSGVTQTPKHLITATGQRVTLRCSPRSGDLSVYWYQQSLDQGLQFLIQYYNGEERAKGNILERFSAQQFPDLHSELNLSSLELGDSALYFCASSVELMGETQYFGPGTRLLVL.

About this clonotype: The junction departs from germline at one end; a sequencing error may be responsible. The chain carries TRBV9 and TRBJ2-3, with 9 bases fitting TRBD2. The CDR3 length is 15 residues. The V gene's germline CDR1 is SGDLS and CDR2 YYNGEE. The CDR3 bases are TGTGCCGGCAGCGACGGCGGGGGGGATTTAGATACGCAGTATTTT. This translates into CAGSDGGGDLDTQYF.

Ten or more counts support this clonotype. The V call is TRBV12-3 or TRBV12-4, the J call TRBJ2-7; TRBD1 might be the D (6 bases). The CDR3 has 13 residues. The ends were cut back, 3 bases at V and 7 bases at J, with 13 bases in the middle. CDR3 sequence (DNA): TGTGCCAGCAGTTTGGGGGCCCGGCGGGAGCAGTACTTC. Translating gives CASSLGARREQYF.

This chain links TRBV11-3 with TRBJ1-1; 9 bases fit TRBD1. The CDR3 has 14 residues. The J segment lost 4 bases and the V segment lost 5 bases, leaving 5 bases of the junction unmatched. Germline values: CDR1 SGHNT, CDR2 YENEEA. CDR3 in amino acids: CASSVSQGATEAFF. The DNA of the CDR3 is TGTGCCAGCAGCGTTTCACAGGGGGCCACTGAAGCTTTCTTT.